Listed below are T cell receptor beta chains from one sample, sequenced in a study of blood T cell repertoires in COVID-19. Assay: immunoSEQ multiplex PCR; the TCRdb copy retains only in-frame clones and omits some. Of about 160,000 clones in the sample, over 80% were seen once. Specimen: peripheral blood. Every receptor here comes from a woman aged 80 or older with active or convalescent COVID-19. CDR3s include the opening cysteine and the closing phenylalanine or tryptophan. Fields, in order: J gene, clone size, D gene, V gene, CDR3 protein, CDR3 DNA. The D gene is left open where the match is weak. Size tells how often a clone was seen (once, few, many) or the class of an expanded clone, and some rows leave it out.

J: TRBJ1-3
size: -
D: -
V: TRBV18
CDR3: CASSPEVGNTIYF
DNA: TGTGCCAGCTCACCGGAGGTGGGAAACACCATATATTTT

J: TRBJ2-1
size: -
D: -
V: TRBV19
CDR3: CAAGAGRNEQFF
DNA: TGTGCCGCGGGGGCGGGGAGGAATGAGCAGTTCTTC

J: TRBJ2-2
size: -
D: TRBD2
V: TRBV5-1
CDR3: CASSWAGDLNTGELFF
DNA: TGCGCCAGCAGCTGGGCGGGGGATCTGAACACCGGGGAGCTGTTTTTT

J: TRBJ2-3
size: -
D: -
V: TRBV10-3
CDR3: CAIAGVHTDTQYF
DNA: TGTGCCATCGCCGGGGTACACACAGATACGCAGTATTTT

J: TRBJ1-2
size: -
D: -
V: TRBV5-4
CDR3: CASSLGVGYGYTF
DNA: TGTGCCAGCAGCTTGGGGGTCGGGTATGGCTACACCTTC

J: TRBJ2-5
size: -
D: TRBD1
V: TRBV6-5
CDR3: CASSHRDRKETQYF
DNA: TGTGCCAGCAGTCACCGGGACAGGAAAGAGACCCAGTACTTC

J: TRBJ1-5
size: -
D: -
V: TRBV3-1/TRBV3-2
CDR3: CASSLNSNQPQHF
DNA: TGTGCCAGCAGCCTAAATAGCAATCAGCCCCAGCATTTT

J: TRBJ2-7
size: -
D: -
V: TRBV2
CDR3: CASQESGQYF
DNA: TGTGCCTCCCAGGAGAGCGGGCAGTACTTC

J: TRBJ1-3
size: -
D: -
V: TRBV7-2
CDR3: CASSREISSGNTIYF
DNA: TGTGCCAGCAGTCGCGAAATTTCCTCTGGAAACACCATATATTTT

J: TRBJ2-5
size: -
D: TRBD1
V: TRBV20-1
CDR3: CSASTSDRVEETQYF
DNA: TGCAGTGCTAGTACATCGGACAGGGTGGAAGAGACCCAGTACTTC

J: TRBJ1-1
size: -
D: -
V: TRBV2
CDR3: CASGAEAHTEAFF
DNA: TGTGCCAGCGGCGCGGAGGCGCACACTGAAGCTTTCTTT

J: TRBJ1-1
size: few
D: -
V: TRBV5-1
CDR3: CASSSTGFAEAFF
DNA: TGCGCCAGCAGCTCGACAGGTTTTGCTGAAGCTTTCTTT

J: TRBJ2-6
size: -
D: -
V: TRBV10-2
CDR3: CASSALEGAGSGANVLTF
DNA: TGCGCCAGCAGTGCATTGGAGGGGGCGGGTTCTGGGGCCAACGTCCTGACTTTC

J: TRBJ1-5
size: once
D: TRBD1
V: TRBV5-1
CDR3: CASSFGPTGGNQPQHF
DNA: TGCGCCAGCAGCTTTGGGCCAACAGGGGGCAATCAGCCCCAGCATTTT

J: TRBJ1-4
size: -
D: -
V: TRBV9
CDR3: CASSLEAGAGEKLFF
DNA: TGTGCCAGCAGCCTCGAGGCAGGTGCGGGTGAAAAACTGTTTTTT

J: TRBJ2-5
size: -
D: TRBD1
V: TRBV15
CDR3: CATSRDRAGETQYF
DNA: TGTGCCACCAGCAGGGACAGGGCCGGGGAGACCCAGTACTTC

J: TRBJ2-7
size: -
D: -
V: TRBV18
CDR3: CASSPPAGSTYEQYF
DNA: TGTGCCAGCTCACCACCGGCAGGGTCTACCTACGAGCAGTACTTC

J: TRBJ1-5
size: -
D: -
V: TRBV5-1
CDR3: CASSFGGINQPQHF
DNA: TGCGCCAGCAGCTTTGGCGGAATCAATCAGCCCCAGCATTTT

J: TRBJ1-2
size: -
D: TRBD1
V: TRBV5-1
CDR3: CASSFVGGQGDYGYTF
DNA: TGCGCCAGCAGCTTTGTCGGAGGACAGGGTGACTATGGCTACACCTTC

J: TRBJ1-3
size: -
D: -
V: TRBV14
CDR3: CASSQVAPLAGNTIYF
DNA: TGTGCCAGCAGCCAGGTGGCCCCGCTCGCTGGAAACACCATATATTTT

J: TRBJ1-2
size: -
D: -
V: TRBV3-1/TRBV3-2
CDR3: CASAPQGYRGYTF
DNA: TGTGCCAGCGCACCACAGGGATATCGAGGCTACACCTTC

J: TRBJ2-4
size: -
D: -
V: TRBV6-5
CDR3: CASSYSYQGQNIQYF
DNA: TGTGCCAGCAGTTACTCCTACCAGGGCCAAAACATTCAGTACTTC

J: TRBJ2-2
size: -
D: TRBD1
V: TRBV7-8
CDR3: CASSRNTGGTGELFF
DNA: TGTGCCAGCAGCCGGAATACAGGGGGCACCGGGGAGCTGTTTTTT

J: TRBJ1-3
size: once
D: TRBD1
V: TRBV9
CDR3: CASSVVDRGQGNTIYF
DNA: TGTGCCAGCAGCGTAGTGGACAGGGGGCAAGGAAACACCATATATTTT

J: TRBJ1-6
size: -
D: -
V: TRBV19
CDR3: CASSPPGGSNSPLHF
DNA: TGTGCCAGTAGTCCCCCGGGGGGGAGTAATTCACCCCTCCACTTT

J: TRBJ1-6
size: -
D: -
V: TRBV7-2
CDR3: CASSLDQGGNSPLHF
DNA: TGTGCCAGCAGCTTAGATCAGGGTGGGAATTCACCCCTCCACTTT

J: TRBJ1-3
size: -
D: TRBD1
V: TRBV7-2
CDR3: CASSPMVGQGSGNTIYF
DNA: TGTGCCAGCAGCCCCATGGTGGGACAGGGGTCTGGAAACACCATATATTTT

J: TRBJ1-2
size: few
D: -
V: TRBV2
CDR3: CASSADMNYGYTF
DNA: TGTGCCAGCAGTGCGGACATGAACTATGGCTACACCTTC

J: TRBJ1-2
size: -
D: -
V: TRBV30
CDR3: CAWSASGVGGYTF
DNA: TGTGCCTGGAGTGCTTCAGGGGTGGGTGGCTACACCTTC

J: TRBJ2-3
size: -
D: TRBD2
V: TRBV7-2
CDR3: CASSLVVLAGDTQYF
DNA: TGTGCCAGCAGCTTAGTTGTTCTAGCGGGAGATACGCAGTATTTT

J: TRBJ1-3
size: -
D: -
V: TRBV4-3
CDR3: CASSQERALGGNTIYF
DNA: TGCGCCAGCAGCCAAGAGCGGGCGTTAGGTGGAAACACCATATATTTT

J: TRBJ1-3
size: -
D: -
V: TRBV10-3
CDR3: CAISGGEYSGNTIYF
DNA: TGTGCCATCAGTGGCGGGGAGTACTCTGGAAACACCATATATTTT